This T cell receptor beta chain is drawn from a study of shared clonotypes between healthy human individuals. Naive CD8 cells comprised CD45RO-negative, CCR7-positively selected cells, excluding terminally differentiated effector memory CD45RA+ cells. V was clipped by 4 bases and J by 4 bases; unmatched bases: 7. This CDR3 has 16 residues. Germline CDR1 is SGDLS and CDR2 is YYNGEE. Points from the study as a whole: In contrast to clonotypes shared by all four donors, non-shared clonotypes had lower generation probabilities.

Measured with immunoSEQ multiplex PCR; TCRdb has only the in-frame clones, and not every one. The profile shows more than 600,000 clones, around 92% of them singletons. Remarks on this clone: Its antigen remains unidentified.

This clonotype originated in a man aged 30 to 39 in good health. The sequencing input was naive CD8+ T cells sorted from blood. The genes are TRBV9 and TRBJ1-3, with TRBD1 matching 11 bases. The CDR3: CASSTGQGAGGNTIYF. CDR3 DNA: TGTGCCAGCAGCACCGGACAGGGGGCGGGCGGAAACACCATATATTTT. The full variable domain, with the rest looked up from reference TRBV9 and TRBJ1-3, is DSGVTQTPKHLITATGQRVTLRCSPRSGDLSVYWYQQSLDQGLQFLIQYYNGEERAKGNILERFSAQQFPDLHSELNLSSLELGDSALYFCASSTGQGAGGNTIYFGEGSWLTVV.